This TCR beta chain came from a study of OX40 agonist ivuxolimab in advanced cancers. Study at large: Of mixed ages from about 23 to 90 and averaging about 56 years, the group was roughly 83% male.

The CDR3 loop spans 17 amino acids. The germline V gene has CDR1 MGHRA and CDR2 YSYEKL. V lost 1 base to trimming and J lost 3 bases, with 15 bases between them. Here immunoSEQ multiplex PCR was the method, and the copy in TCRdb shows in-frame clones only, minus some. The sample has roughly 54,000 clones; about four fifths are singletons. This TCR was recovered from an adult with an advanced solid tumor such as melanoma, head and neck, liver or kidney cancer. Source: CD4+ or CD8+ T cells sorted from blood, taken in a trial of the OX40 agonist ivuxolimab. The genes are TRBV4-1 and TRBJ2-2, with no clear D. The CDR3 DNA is TGCGCCAGCAGCCAAGTCGATATGGGGTTTTACACCGGGGAGCTGTTTTTT. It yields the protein CASSQVDMGFYTGELFF.